This T cell receptor (beta chain) is from a study of T cell responses to AZD1222 COVID-19 vaccine. TCRdb keeps only in-frame clones here, not all; method: immunoSEQ multiplex PCR. The repertoire holds over 110,000 clones, with around 90% as singletons. Study conclusions and caveats: Just a handful of AZD1222 recipients were seropositive at baseline. Vaccine-related CD4 TCRs covered spike, predominating at 160-218 and 743-854. Donor demographics were predominantly white British with a female majority; clonal diversity may be underestimated.

For this clone: Its antigen is still unknown.

The length of the CDR3 is 19 residues. Germline V lookup: CDR1 LNHDA, CDR2 SQIVND (reference sequence). V was pared by 5 bases and J by 0 bases, with 25 bases between. The sequence derives from an adult who received the AZD1222 COVID-19 vaccine. The specimen comprised peripheral blood, sampled 28 days after the second AZD1222 dose. This sequence joins TRBV19 and TRBJ1-2, with D possibly being TRBD1 (5 bases). The CDR3 region has the DNA TGTGCCAGTAGTCTCCGGGGCCGGACTATGAGATTAGCTAACTATGGCTACACCTTC. Protein sequence: CASSLRGRTMRLANYGYTF.